This T cell receptor (beta chain) came from a study of neurological immune-mediated disorders (dated by TCRdb to the late 2010s). For the wider study: Using UMI-based sequencing, the study compared peripheral blood TCR-beta repertoires from patients with HTLV-I-associated myelopathy (HAM/TSP), patients with multiple sclerosis, and healthy controls. Longitudinal HAM/TSP donors and healthy donors each had 3 time-points at intervals of about 3-45 months. Longitudinal samples, technical triplicates and paired sorted CD4+ and CD8+ T-cell subsets, alongside PBMC samples, were included among the approximately 100 TCR-beta libraries. Of the 65 to 70 subjects in the cohort, approximately 15 were HAM/TSP patients, about 35 were multiple sclerosis patients, and 20 were healthy controls.

What the work shows at the level of the full study, not this receptor alone: No identical CDR3 amino acid sequences were shared among expanded clones across subjects, suggesting private TCR-beta repertoires in all groups. The highest TCR clonal expansion was observed in HAM/TSP patients, whereas the lowest was observed in MS patients, even when compared with healthy controls.

The junction shows trimming of 6 bases on V and 8 bases on J, and the gene matches do not reach 5 bases of it. From the germline V gene, CDR1 is MNHNS and CDR2 is SASEGT. The CDR3 spans 15 residues, from the cysteine through the phenylalanine. Only the CDR3 portion is preserved as DNA: 45 bases, with reading frame beginning at the first base. cDNA synthesis used template-switch 5'RACE with a primer carrying a 10-nucleotide random unique molecular identifier tagging each TCR transcript. Over 200 million TCR-beta sequences, covering 15-18 subjects, were produced in each sequencing run. The RNeasy kit was used to extract total RNA. TCR-beta VDJ regions were amplified with primers for the TCR constant region and the 5'RACE anchor, using the KAPA Real-time Library Amplification kit. Sample indexes and Illumina adaptors were added in a first PCR, and a second PCR then increased library yield. After purification with Ampure beads, the TCR product of roughly 650 bp was size-selected on a 2% E-gel SizeSelection system. Before pooling, libraries had their quality checked on a Bioanalyzer, their concentration measured with Qubit, and their quantity determined with the Kapa Library Quantification kit. Paired-end 2 x 150 bp sequencing of the libraries was performed on an Illumina HiSeq 2500. To increase sequence diversity, about 25-31% phiX was spiked into each library pool. Per the authors' processing: Quality-filtered reads were processed with the UMI-based MiGEC pipeline, which removed over 75% of raw TCR sequences during error correction. IMGT germline references were used for alignment of VDJ genes, and clonotypes were defined by a unique CDR3 amino acid sequence together with V-J genes. Clonal expansion, Shannon diversity and CDR3 relatedness were evaluated with VDJtools (CalcPairwiseDistances, ClusterSamples), while phylogenetic trees were built in CLCbio workbench. Using coefficient-of-variation modelling across technical triplicates, the study counted a clone as expanded if it had at least 8 unique UMIs. The public reads were run again by TCRdb, first through fastp at Q25 and then through MiXCR, and only productive beta chains were kept. Here each entry gathers all rows of one CDR3 protein and keeps the most common genes and DNA. TCRdb's processing, not the authors' own work, is the source of the V and J calls. Present in this sample are tens of thousands of distinct CDR3 sequences, about 9.1% of which were seen just once. The ten biggest clones cover about 1.6% of the sample.

The time point label on this specimen signifies: longitudinal time-point 1 (baseline). The healthy controls were volunteers from a blood bank in Maryland, USA. Unsorted PBMC libraries were generated from 2 million PBMCs stored in RNAlater at -80 °C until RNA extraction. PBMCs were separated from peripheral blood using Ficoll-Hypaque density gradient centrifugation and then cryopreserved in liquid nitrogen. In its sample, this clonotype was seen many times. Its specific antigen is unknown. The sample holds no much larger clone one base away, and base qualities are not on file. The TCR sequence derives from a middle-aged woman in good health. Rearrangement joined TRBV6-1 to TRBJ1-6, with TRBD1 identical over 12 junction bases. What was sequenced was PBMCs. CDR3 loop: CASRWDRGQDSPLHF. The DNA reads TGTGCCAGCAGGTGGGACAGGGGGCAGGATTCACCCCTCCACTTT.